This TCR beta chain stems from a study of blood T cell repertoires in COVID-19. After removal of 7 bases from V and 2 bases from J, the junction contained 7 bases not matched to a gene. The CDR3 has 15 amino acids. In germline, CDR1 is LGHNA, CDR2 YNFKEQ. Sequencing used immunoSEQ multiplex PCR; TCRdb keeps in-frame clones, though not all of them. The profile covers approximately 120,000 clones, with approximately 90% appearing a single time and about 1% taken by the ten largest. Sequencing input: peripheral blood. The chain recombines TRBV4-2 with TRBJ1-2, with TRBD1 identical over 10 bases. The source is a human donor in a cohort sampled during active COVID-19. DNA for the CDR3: TGTGCCAGCACTAGTCGACAGGGGGCCAACTATGGCTACACCTTC. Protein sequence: CASTSRQGANYGYTF.